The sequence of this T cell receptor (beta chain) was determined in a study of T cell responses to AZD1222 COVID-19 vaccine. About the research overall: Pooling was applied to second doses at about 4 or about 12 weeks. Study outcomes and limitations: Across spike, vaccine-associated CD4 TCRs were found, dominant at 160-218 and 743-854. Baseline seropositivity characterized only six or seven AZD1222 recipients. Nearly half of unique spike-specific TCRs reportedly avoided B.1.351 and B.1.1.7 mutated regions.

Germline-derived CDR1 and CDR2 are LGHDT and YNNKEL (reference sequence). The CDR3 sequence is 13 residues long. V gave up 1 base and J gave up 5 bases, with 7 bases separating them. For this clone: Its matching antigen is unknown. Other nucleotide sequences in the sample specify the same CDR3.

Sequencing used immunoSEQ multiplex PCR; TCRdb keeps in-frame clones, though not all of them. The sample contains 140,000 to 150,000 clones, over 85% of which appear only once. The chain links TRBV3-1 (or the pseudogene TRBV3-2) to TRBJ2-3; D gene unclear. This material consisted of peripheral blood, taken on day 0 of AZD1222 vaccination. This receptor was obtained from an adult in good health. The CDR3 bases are TGTGCCAGCAGCCAAGGTCGCGGAGATACGCAGTATTTT. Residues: CASSQGRGDTQYF.